These T cell receptor beta chains were read from a single sample in a study of blood T cell repertoires in COVID-19. Assay used: immunoSEQ multiplex PCR; TCRdb lists only in-frame clones, some missing. The sample carries roughly 60,000 clones, approximately 78% recorded once. The sample consisted of peripheral blood. These receptors were obtained from a man older than 75 with acute or convalescent COVID-19. CDR3s leave out the opening cysteine and the closing phenylalanine or tryptophan. A D gene is named only where the DNA matches it firmly.

v_call	d_call	j_call	cdr3_aa
TRBV19	TRBD1	TRBJ1-2	ASSIVETGGSGYT
TRBV19	TRBD1	TRBJ1-1	ASSINRGLTEAF
TRBV6-5	TRBD1	TRBJ1-4	ASSSNRDRAEKLF
TRBV6-5	.	TRBJ2-3	ASCPDWGGTDTQY
TRBV19	TRBD1	TRBJ1-5	ATKGQGPVQPQH
TRBV5-1	TRBD1	TRBJ1-1	ASSLDGQGNTEAF
TRBV19	TRBD1	TRBJ1-5	ASTTGGEGQPQH
TRBV5-1	TRBD1	TRBJ1-1	ASSSPTGGLMNTEAF
TRBV7-9	.	TRBJ2-3	ASSPGIFTDTQY
TRBV5-8	.	TRBJ2-5	ASSLDVAGAGKETQY
TRBV4-2	TRBD1	TRBJ2-7	ASSVRDRGYYEQY
TRBV5-1	TRBD1	TRBJ2-5	ASSLAFSRGLGETQY
TRBV7-2	.	TRBJ1-1	ASSRGGLNTEAF
TRBV6-2/TRBV6-3	TRBD1	TRBJ1-5	ASSYSGTGVQPQH
TRBV18	TRBD2	TRBJ2-7	ASSSWGGTLY
TRBV20-1	.	TRBJ1-4	SASAGLNEKLF
TRBV18	.	TRBJ2-3	ASSPVTPTDTQY
TRBV5-4	TRBD2	TRBJ2-3	ASSLVAGRGDTQY
TRBV11-3	.	TRBJ1-3	ASSLFSGDGNTIY
TRBV11-2	.	TRBJ1-2	ASSLGPMDYGYT
TRBV4-2	TRBD2	TRBJ2-5	ASSQELSGGASQETQY
TRBV6-5	.	TRBJ1-4	ASSTVSGAWEKLF
TRBV7-3	.	TRBJ1-1	ASSLTVRVGAF
TRBV6-5	TRBD1	TRBJ1-1	ASSYSWQGATEAF
TRBV7-7	.	TRBJ2-7	ASSLGPGHQYEQY
TRBV24-1	TRBD2	TRBJ2-3	ATRLAGAFTDTQY
TRBV5-5	TRBD1	TRBJ1-4	ASSLVQGDEKLF
TRBV6-5	.	TRBJ2-3	ASSYSPLGTDTQY
TRBV19	TRBD1	TRBJ1-3	ASSSTGFSGNTIY
TRBV18	.	TRBJ2-5	ASSPQVRGAETQY
TRBV4-1	.	TRBJ1-3	ASSQGPQASGNTIY
TRBV19	.	TRBJ1-2	ASENQQNYGYT
TRBV12-3/TRBV12-4	.	TRBJ2-1	ASRAAGGEQF
TRBV5-1	TRBD1	TRBJ2-5	ASSLTGGNLETQY
TRBV18	TRBD1	TRBJ2-1	ASSPPRQGLYEQF
TRBV2	TRBD1	TRBJ1-6	ASSETGTTPLH
TRBV7-9	.	TRBJ1-2	ASSFPLTGRDDGYT
TRBV25-1	TRBD1	TRBJ1-2	ASSGQGARGYT
TRBV5-4	.	TRBJ2-5	ASSSTVVETQY
TRBV6-5	.	TRBJ2-7	ASSRLGGYEQY
TRBV12-3/TRBV12-4	.	TRBJ2-6	ASNSRANVLT
TRBV25-1	.	TRBJ1-4	ASRRGGANEKLF
TRBV4-1	TRBD1	TRBJ2-3	ASSRLGTVTSTDTQY
TRBV27	TRBD2	TRBJ2-5	ASSSTSSGVWETQY
TRBV5-6	TRBD1	TRBJ1-1	ASSPGTGRQGTEAF
TRBV30	TRBD1	TRBJ1-5	AWSLNGQANQPQH
TRBV5-1	TRBD2	TRBJ2-1	ASSLAGLAGIPYNEQF
TRBV25-1	TRBD1	TRBJ1-4	ASSKLGGTGEEKLF
TRBV6-4	.	TRBJ1-5	ASSDNQGQPQH
TRBV5-4	.	TRBJ1-1	ASSSRLQNTEAF
TRBV7-9	.	TRBJ1-1	ASSLVQGLEAF
TRBV9	.	TRBJ1-5	ASSVAAGQGQPQH